The clone carrying this T cell receptor beta chain was seen only once. Other DNA sequences in this specimen translate into the identical CDR3. The sample belongs to a study of shared clonotypes between healthy human individuals. With 0 bases removed from V and 4 bases from J, the gap between germline ends came to 13 bases. The CDR3 consists of 15 residues. Germline values: CDR1 GTSNPN, CDR2 SVGIG (reference sequence). This table comes from immunoSEQ multiplex PCR, and its TCRdb copy is limited to in-frame clones, with some not included. Counted here are some 2,400,000 clones, 95% occurring once; the ten biggest clones make up around 0.13%.

The TCR comes from a man younger than 30 in good health. The genes are TRBV30 and TRBJ1-5; D perhaps matches TRBD1 (5 bases). The sample consisted of naive CD4+ T cells sorted from blood. Subset specified: CD45RA+ positively selected. Written as DNA, the CDR3 is TGTGCCTGGAGTGTTTCCGGGGGGGGTAATCAGCCCCAGCATTTT. It is translated as CAWSVSGGGNQPQHF.